The 13 T cell receptor beta chains listed next were all sequenced from one sample in a study of graft-versus-host responses after intestinal transplantation. For these receptors, no antigen is known. The data were produced by immunoSEQ multiplex PCR, yet TCRdb's version contains in-frame clones alone and is incomplete. The sample contains about 100,000 clones, about 90% of which appear only once. This specimen consisted of unstimulated CD4+ T cells sorted from spleen or lymph node cells, obtained before transplant. Receptor source: a human donor who was the organ donor for an intestinal transplant.

The J gene is TRBJ2-2, the V gene TRBV5-4; the D gene is possibly TRBD1 (6 bases). The V gene's germline CDR1 is SGHNT and CDR2 YYREEE (reference sequence). Between the trimmed V and J ends, which lost 4 bases and 2 bases, there was a span of 15 bases. The CDR3 is 16 residues long. In DNA, the CDR3 is TGTGCCAGCAGCCTAGGACAGACTATCAACACCGGGGAGCTGTTTTTT. Amino acids: CASSLGQTINTGELFF.

This clone was observed a few times. The chain has TRBV5-4 and TRBJ2-5; 10 bases agree with TRBD2. The V gene end was trimmed by 4 bases and the J gene end by 5 bases; junction bases not matched to a gene: 5. This CDR3 is built from 14 residues. Germline V gene data show CDR1 as SGHNT and CDR2 as YYREEE (reference sequence). The CDR3 coding sequence is TGTGCCAGCAGCAGCGGGGGGGGAGGGGAGACCCAGTACTTC. Translated: CASSSGGGGETQYF.

The chain employs TRBV30 and TRBJ2-7; D may correspond to TRBD1 or TRBD2 (5 bases each). The CDR3 runs 15 residues. Germline V gene sequence: CDR1 GTSNPN, CDR2 SVGIG (reference sequence). The V gene lost 0 bases and the J gene lost 0 bases, with 12 bases spanning the gap. CDR3 in amino acids: CAWSVVPGSSYEQYF. In nucleotides, the CDR3 is TGTGCCTGGAGTGTAGTCCCAGGGAGCTCCTACGAGCAGTACTTC.

The chain employs TRBV19 and TRBJ1-6, with D maybe TRBD1 (5 bases). CDR1 and CDR2 from the germline V gene are LNHDA and SQIVND (reference sequence). This CDR3 has 14 amino acids. The V end was cut by 4 bases, the J end by 7 bases, with 11 bases between. The DNA for the CDR3 is TGTGCCAGTAGTACGACAGATCCAAATTCACCCCTCCACTTT. It codes for CASSTTDPNSPLHF.

The gene calls are TRBV18 and TRBJ2-6; the D gene is possibly TRBD1 (6 bases). The CDR3 has 17 residues. Looked up from germline, CDR1 is KGHSH and CDR2 is LQKENI. Trimming left V 5 bases short and J 0 bases short, with 14 bases between. The CDR3 is CASSSGTPGSGANVLTF. As DNA, the CDR3 is TGTGCCAGCTCATCCGGGACACCCGGCTCTGGGGCCAACGTCCTGACTTTC.

This clone was counted a single time. The genes are TRBV20-1 and TRBJ2-5, with D uncertain. The CDR3 covers 11 residues. Trimming stripped 3 bases from V and 5 bases from J, with 7 bases between. Per germline, CDR1 DFQATT and CDR2 SNEGSKA (reference sequence). CDR3 amino acids: CSASSDETQYF. Written as DNA, the CDR3 is TGCAGTGCTAGCTCGGACGAGACCCAGTACTTC.

This chain links TRBV7-3 with TRBJ1-1; the match to TRBD1 covers 7 bases. The CDR3 has 16 residues. V shed 5 bases and J 6 bases; nucleotides not matched to a gene: 15. Germline CDR1 reads SGHTA; CDR2 reads FQGTGA. This CDR3 is CASSREPTGAGAEAFF. The CDR3 bases are TGTGCCAGCAGCAGAGAACCTACAGGGGCAGGGGCTGAAGCTTTCTTT.

The chain links TRBV30 to TRBJ1-5, with TRBD1 as a possible D gene (5 bases). The CDR3 totals 13 residues. Trimming removed 5 bases from V and 1 base from J, with 9 bases in between. The germline CDR1 and CDR2 sequences are GTSNPN and SVGIG (reference sequence). CDR3 region: CAWRTSSNQPQHF. The DNA of the CDR3 is TGTGCCTGGCGGACATCCAGCAATCAGCCCCAGCATTTT.

The chain recombines TRBV30 with TRBJ1-6; maybe TRBD1 (5 bases). The germline V gene has CDR1 GTSNPN and CDR2 SVGIG (reference sequence). The CDR3 extends over 12 amino acids. Deletions cut 5 bases from V and 13 bases from J, with 15 bases between. This CDR3 reads CAWGQSSHPLHF. The CDR3 DNA reads as TGTGCCTGGGGACAAAGCTCCCACCCCCTCCACTTT.

The rearrangement uses TRBV6-1 and TRBJ1-5, with TRBD1 matching 7 bases. The CDR3 has 13 amino acids. Unmatched junction bases numbered 5, after V lost 6 bases and J lost 6 bases. Germline V gives CDR1 MNHNS, CDR2 SASEGT. For the CDR3, the DNA is TGTGCCAGCAGAACAGGGGACGGTCAGCCCCAGCATTTT. This gives the protein CASRTGDGQPQHF.

This chain links TRBV12-5 with TRBJ2-3, with TRBD2 matching over 10 bases. J was trimmed by 8 bases and V by 0 bases; bases with no gene match: 8. Germline CDR1 reads LGHNT; CDR2 reads FRNRAP. The CDR3 extends over 16 amino acids. CDR3: CASGLVLAGTPGTQYF. The CDR3 DNA reads TGTGCTAGTGGTTTGGTACTAGCGGGAACCCCAGGTACGCAGTATTTT.

The chain combines TRBV29-1 with TRBJ1-1; D possibly corresponds to TRBD1 (6 bases). Germline V gene data show CDR1 as SQVTM and CDR2 as ANQGSEA. This CDR3 region has 12 residues. Between the trimmed V and J ends, which lost 5 bases and 1 base, there was a span of 8 bases. Here the CDR3 reads CSVQGRNTEAFF. CDR3 sequence (DNA): TGCAGCGTTCAGGGGAGGAACACTGAAGCTTTCTTT. The full variable domain, its missing parts supplied by reference TRBV29-1 and TRBJ1-1, is SAVISQKPSRDICQRGTSLTIQCQVDSQVTMMFWYRQQPGQSLTLIATANQGSEATYESGFVIDKFPISRPNLTFSTLTVSNMSPEDSSIYLCSVQGRNTEAFFGQGTRLTVV.

This chain connects TRBV30 to TRBJ1-1, with 7 bases identical to TRBD1. The CDR3 length is 11 residues. Trimming removed 6 bases from V and 7 bases from J; junction bases left unmatched: 5. CDR1 GTSNPN and CDR2 SVGIG come from the germline V gene (reference sequence). This CDR3 is CACRDSGEAFF. DNA of the CDR3: TGTGCCTGTCGGGACAGCGGTGAAGCTTTCTTT. The complete variable domain, with remaining parts taken from reference TRBV30 and TRBJ1-1, reads SQTIHQWPATLVQPVGSPLSLECTVEGTSNPNLYWYRQAAGRGLQLLFYSVGIGQISSEVPQNLSASRPQDRQFILSSKKLLLSDSGFYLCACRDSGEAFFGQGTRLTVV.